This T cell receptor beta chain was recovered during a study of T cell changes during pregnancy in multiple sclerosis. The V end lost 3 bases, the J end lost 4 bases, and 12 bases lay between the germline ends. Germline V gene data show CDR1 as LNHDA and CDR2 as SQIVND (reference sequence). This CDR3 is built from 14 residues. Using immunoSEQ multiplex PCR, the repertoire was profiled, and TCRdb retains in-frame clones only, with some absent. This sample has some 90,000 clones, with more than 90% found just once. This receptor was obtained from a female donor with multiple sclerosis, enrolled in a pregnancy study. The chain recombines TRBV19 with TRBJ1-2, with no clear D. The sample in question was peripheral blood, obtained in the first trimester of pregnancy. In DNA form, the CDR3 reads TGTGCCAGTAGTATGGAGGCCAACTTCTATGGCTACACCTTC. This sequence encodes CASSMEANFYGYTF.